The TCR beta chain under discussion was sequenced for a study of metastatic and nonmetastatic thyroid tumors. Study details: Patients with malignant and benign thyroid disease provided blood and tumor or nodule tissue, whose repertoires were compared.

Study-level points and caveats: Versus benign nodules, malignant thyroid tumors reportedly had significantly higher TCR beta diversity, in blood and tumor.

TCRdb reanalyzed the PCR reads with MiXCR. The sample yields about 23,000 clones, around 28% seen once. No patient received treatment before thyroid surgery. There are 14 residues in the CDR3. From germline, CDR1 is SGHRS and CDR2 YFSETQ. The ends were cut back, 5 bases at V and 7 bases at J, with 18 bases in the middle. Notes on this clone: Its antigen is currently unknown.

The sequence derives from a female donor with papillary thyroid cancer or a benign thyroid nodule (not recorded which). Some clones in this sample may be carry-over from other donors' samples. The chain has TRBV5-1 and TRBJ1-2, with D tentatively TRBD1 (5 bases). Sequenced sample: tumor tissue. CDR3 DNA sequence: TGCGCCAGCAGTTATGGACGGGACCCGGGTGGCTACACCTTC. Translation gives CASSYGRDPGGYTF.